A selection of T cell receptor beta chains follows, all from one sample in a study of blood T cell repertoires in COVID-19. The protocol was immunoSEQ multiplex PCR, while the TCRdb copy is restricted to in-frame clones and leaves out a portion. The table has 65,000 to 85,000 clones, around 83% seen once. What was sequenced was peripheral blood. The receptors derive from a man aged 50-60 years with active COVID-19. Each CDR3 is given with its conserved first and last residue. The D gene is left open where the match is weak. The size of a clone is reported for some rows only, either as once, few or many, or as a class for expanded clones.

j_call	d_call	clone_size	v_call	cdr3_nt	cdr3_aa
TRBJ2-7	TRBD2	NA	TRBV7-2	TGTGCCAGCAGCCTACAGCTAGCGGGAGGGCCCTCCGAGCAGTACTTC	CASSLQLAGGPSEQYF
TRBJ2-3	NA	NA	TRBV4-1	TGCGCCAGCAGCCAAAGAGACCCCTGGCGGGGGCGCACAGATACGCAGTATTTT	CASSQRDPWRGRTDTQYF
TRBJ1-6	TRBD1	NA	TRBV7-9	TGTGCCAGCAGCCCCCCGGGACAGGAGGCTTCGCCCCTCCACTTT	CASSPPGQEASPLHF
TRBJ1-1	NA	NA	TRBV5-1	TGCGCCAGCAGCGTAACAGGGATGTCGAACACTGAAGCTTTCTTT	CASSVTGMSNTEAFF
TRBJ2-3	TRBD2	few	TRBV25-1	TGTGCCAGCAGTGAAGGGGGGAGGGGCGGTGGTACGCAGTATTTT	CASSEGGRGGGTQYF
TRBJ1-1	NA	few	TRBV19	TGTGCCAGTAGTACCCCCTCAGAGAACACTGAAGCTTTCTTT	CASSTPSENTEAFF
TRBJ2-5	NA	once	TRBV2	TGTGCCAGCATGGCTAGCCGGGAGACCCAGTACTTC	CASMASRETQYF
TRBJ1-5	NA	NA	TRBV11-2	TGTGCCAGCAGCTTTGGGGCAGGGAGGGATCAGCCCCAGCATTTT	CASSFGAGRDQPQHF
TRBJ2-2	TRBD2	NA	TRBV7-9	TGTGCCAGCAGTTCTAGCGGGAGGAACACCGGGGAGCTGTTTTTT	CASSSSGRNTGELFF
TRBJ2-7	TRBD2	NA	TRBV7-2	TGTGCCAGCAGCTTACAGGCCTCGGGGGGCTACGAGCAGTACTTC	CASSLQASGGYEQYF
TRBJ2-7	NA	NA	TRBV21-1	TGTGCCAGCAGAAAAGAGGCGGGAGCCTCCTACGAGCAGTACTTC	CASRKEAGASYEQYF
TRBJ2-5	TRBD1	NA	TRBV24-1	TGTGCCACCAGTGACGCGGGACAGGGTGGAGAGACCCAGTACTTC	CATSDAGQGGETQYF
TRBJ1-1	NA	NA	TRBV20-1	TGCAGTGCTAGAGATCAGACTGAAGCTTTCTTT	CSARDQTEAFF
TRBJ2-1	NA	NA	TRBV27	TGTGCCAGCCAACGGGGAGGGGGATCCAATGAGCAGTTCTTC	CASQRGGGSNEQFF
TRBJ2-2	TRBD2	NA	TRBV7-3	TGTGCCAGCAGCTTAAACCCGGGAGGGAACACCGGGGAGCTGTTTTTT	CASSLNPGGNTGELFF
TRBJ2-5	NA	NA	TRBV11-2	TGTGCCAGCAGCTTAGTGGACTACTCGCGGCGGTACTTC	CASSLVDYSRRYF
TRBJ2-7	TRBD2	NA	TRBV7-2	TGTGCCAGCAGCTCCATAGCGGGAGGAACCTACGAGCAGTACTTC	CASSSIAGGTYEQYF
TRBJ2-5	TRBD2	NA	TRBV5-1	TGCGCCAGCAGCGGCGGGGGGGCCCAAGAGACCCAGTACTTC	CASSGGGAQETQYF
TRBJ1-5	NA	once	TRBV6-6	TGTGCCAGCAGTTACCAACAGGCTAATCAGCCCCAGCATTTT	CASSYQQANQPQHF
TRBJ1-3	NA	once	TRBV6-5	TGTGCCAGCAGTTACGCCCAGGGTGTCTCTGGAAACACCATATATTTT	CASSYAQGVSGNTIYF
TRBJ2-1	NA	once	TRBV24-1	TGTGCCACCTCGCTCGGGGGATCCTACAATGAGCAGTTCTTC	CATSLGGSYNEQFF
TRBJ2-2	TRBD2	few	TRBV9	TGTGCCAGCAGCGCCCGCGTAAGCGGGGCCGGGGAGCTGTTTTTT	CASSARVSGAGELFF
TRBJ1-1	NA	NA	TRBV18	TGTGCCAGCTCACCGGGCAGGAACACTGAAGCTTTCTTT	CASSPGRNTEAFF
TRBJ1-4	TRBD1	NA	TRBV6-1	TGTGCCAGCAGTGAGGGGGACAGGGTTAATGAAAAACTGTTTTTT	CASSEGDRVNEKLFF
TRBJ2-1	NA	once	TRBV5-6	TGTGCCAGCAGCTTTTTGGCCCGCGACACCAATGAGCAGTTCTTC	CASSFLARDTNEQFF
TRBJ2-1	TRBD2	NA	TRBV9	TGTGCCAGCAGCGGCGGGAGCTCCTACAATGAGCAGTTCTTC	CASSGGSSYNEQFF
TRBJ1-4	NA	NA	TRBV5-1	TGCGCCAGCAGCCTGGAGGGAGGAGGTGACGAAAAACTGTTTTTT	CASSLEGGGDEKLFF
TRBJ2-7	TRBD1	NA	TRBV19	TGTGCCAGTAGTATTGGGGGACAGGGGCGCACCTACGAGCAGTACTTC	CASSIGGQGRTYEQYF